A selection of T cell receptor beta chains follows, all from one sample in a study of spatial heterogeneity in lung cancer. TCRdb re-analysed the 5' RACE reads in MiXCR, keeping a single row per CDR3 protein. Altogether tens of thousands of distinct CDR3 sequences are present, roughly 12% being singletons, with the ten largest covering 35% to 45%. Source: PBMCs, taken at surgery. These receptors were obtained from a male donor with early-stage non-small cell lung cancer. Each CDR3 is given without its conserved first and last residue. Rows may omit the clone size; those that give it use once, few, many or a size class.

j_call: TRBJ2-7
v_call: TRBV7-9
clone_size: NA
cdr3_aa: ASSPMTGGGYEQY

j_call: TRBJ2-7
v_call: TRBV28
clone_size: NA
cdr3_aa: ASSLTGGTGEQY

j_call: TRBJ2-1
v_call: TRBV12-3/TRBV12-4
clone_size: few
cdr3_aa: ASSSPAGGPYNEQF

j_call: TRBJ1-6
v_call: TRBV28
clone_size: NA
cdr3_aa: ASSGQGRSYNSPLH

j_call: TRBJ2-7
v_call: TRBV7-2
clone_size: NA
cdr3_aa: ASSTGNEQY

j_call: TRBJ1-5
v_call: TRBV15
clone_size: NA
cdr3_aa: ATSRDAGQKPQH

j_call: TRBJ1-1
v_call: TRBV12-3/TRBV12-4
clone_size: few
cdr3_aa: ASSFQGIGTEAF

j_call: TRBJ1-1
v_call: TRBV6-1
clone_size: NA
cdr3_aa: ASSEALGQGAATEAF

j_call: TRBJ2-1
v_call: TRBV4-3
clone_size: NA
cdr3_aa: ASSQGGRNEQF

j_call: TRBJ2-7
v_call: TRBV18
clone_size: NA
cdr3_aa: ASSPSGQGFSYEQY

j_call: TRBJ2-7
v_call: TRBV27
clone_size: many
cdr3_aa: ASSPPLRESYEQY

j_call: TRBJ2-3
v_call: TRBV3-1
clone_size: NA
cdr3_aa: ASRPTGADTQY

j_call: TRBJ1-5
v_call: TRBV28
clone_size: few
cdr3_aa: ASSLPQGLNQPQH

j_call: TRBJ2-7
v_call: TRBV7-2
clone_size: few
cdr3_aa: ASSWGGSYEQY

j_call: TRBJ2-5
v_call: TRBV29-1
clone_size: NA
cdr3_aa: SARAQGDQETQY

j_call: TRBJ2-5
v_call: TRBV7-2
clone_size: few
cdr3_aa: ASSPSSGGAEETQY

j_call: TRBJ1-3
v_call: TRBV12-3/TRBV12-4
clone_size: many
cdr3_aa: ASTPPVDTIY

j_call: TRBJ2-5
v_call: TRBV29-1
clone_size: few
cdr3_aa: SALPGETQY

j_call: TRBJ2-1
v_call: TRBV18
clone_size: few
cdr3_aa: ASSPSRNEQF

j_call: TRBJ2-4
v_call: TRBV9
clone_size: NA
cdr3_aa: ASSVGWAKNIQY

j_call: TRBJ2-3
v_call: TRBV24-1
clone_size: few
cdr3_aa: ATSDSGPQGTDTQY

j_call: TRBJ2-6
v_call: TRBV29-1
clone_size: NA
cdr3_aa: SVAQDQGPTGANVLT

j_call: TRBJ2-2
v_call: TRBV29-1
clone_size: medium-sized
cdr3_aa: SVSGGNTGELF

j_call: TRBJ2-2
v_call: TRBV11-2
clone_size: many
cdr3_aa: ASSPESGELF

j_call: TRBJ1-5
v_call: TRBV10-3
clone_size: few
cdr3_aa: AIGAGTHQPQH

j_call: TRBJ1-6
v_call: TRBV6-2/TRBV6-3
clone_size: few
cdr3_aa: ASSWPPGRQNSPLH

j_call: TRBJ2-6
v_call: TRBV20-1
clone_size: few
cdr3_aa: SALKGSGANVLT

j_call: TRBJ1-1
v_call: TRBV12-3/TRBV12-4
clone_size: NA
cdr3_aa: ASSPWQGDDTEAF

j_call: TRBJ2-5
v_call: TRBV12-3/TRBV12-4
clone_size: few
cdr3_aa: ASSPTQGETQY

j_call: TRBJ2-5
v_call: TRBV7-2
clone_size: few
cdr3_aa: ASSSGLAGGEETQY

j_call: TRBJ1-3
v_call: TRBV15
clone_size: few
cdr3_aa: ATSRDRGTSGNTIY

j_call: TRBJ2-7
v_call: TRBV5-1
clone_size: many
cdr3_aa: ASSFAGPDEQY

j_call: TRBJ2-3
v_call: TRBV20-1
clone_size: many
cdr3_aa: STNSDTDTQY

j_call: TRBJ1-5
v_call: TRBV28
clone_size: NA
cdr3_aa: ASSLWRLRGKGEPQH

j_call: TRBJ1-5
v_call: TRBV4-3
clone_size: few
cdr3_aa: ASSQDLGVPPQH

j_call: TRBJ2-1
v_call: TRBV25-1
clone_size: NA
cdr3_aa: ASSARQGSYNEQF

j_call: TRBJ1-5
v_call: TRBV4-1
clone_size: many
cdr3_aa: ASSQDIWGIQPQH

j_call: TRBJ1-5
v_call: TRBV28
clone_size: NA
cdr3_aa: ASSHKSQH

j_call: TRBJ1-1
v_call: TRBV7-6
clone_size: many
cdr3_aa: ASSQKTGGLDAEAF

j_call: TRBJ2-3
v_call: TRBV28
clone_size: few
cdr3_aa: ASSFGRNTDTQY

j_call: TRBJ2-3
v_call: TRBV5-1
clone_size: NA
cdr3_aa: ASSRDRIRTDTQY

j_call: TRBJ2-1
v_call: TRBV6-1
clone_size: few
cdr3_aa: ASSEIWDGYNEQF

j_call: TRBJ2-3
v_call: TRBV29-1
clone_size: few
cdr3_aa: SAGDLGTDTQY

j_call: TRBJ2-7
v_call: TRBV7-2
clone_size: NA
cdr3_aa: ASSLDSGGSYEQY

j_call: TRBJ2-3
v_call: TRBV24-1
clone_size: many
cdr3_aa: ATSEGAGQPDADTQY

j_call: TRBJ2-1
v_call: TRBV9
clone_size: NA
cdr3_aa: ASSVVGGLAGNEQF

j_call: TRBJ1-4
v_call: TRBV20-1
clone_size: few
cdr3_aa: SASSATNEKLF

j_call: TRBJ2-1
v_call: TRBV6-2/TRBV6-3
clone_size: NA
cdr3_aa: ASSKGQGYNEQF

j_call: TRBJ2-7
v_call: TRBV7-8
clone_size: few
cdr3_aa: ASSLVTGYEQY

j_call: TRBJ2-7
v_call: TRBV7-2
clone_size: NA
cdr3_aa: ASSHGQGNDEQY

j_call: TRBJ1-1
v_call: TRBV20-1
clone_size: few
cdr3_aa: SASKGDTEAF

j_call: TRBJ1-2
v_call: TRBV4-1
clone_size: few
cdr3_aa: ASSQKGTGDGYT

j_call: TRBJ2-7
v_call: TRBV27
clone_size: many
cdr3_aa: ASSFLQGEQY

j_call: TRBJ2-3
v_call: TRBV29-1
clone_size: NA
cdr3_aa: SVYRGTDTQY

j_call: TRBJ2-7
v_call: TRBV5-1
clone_size: many
cdr3_aa: ASSLEIQGASH